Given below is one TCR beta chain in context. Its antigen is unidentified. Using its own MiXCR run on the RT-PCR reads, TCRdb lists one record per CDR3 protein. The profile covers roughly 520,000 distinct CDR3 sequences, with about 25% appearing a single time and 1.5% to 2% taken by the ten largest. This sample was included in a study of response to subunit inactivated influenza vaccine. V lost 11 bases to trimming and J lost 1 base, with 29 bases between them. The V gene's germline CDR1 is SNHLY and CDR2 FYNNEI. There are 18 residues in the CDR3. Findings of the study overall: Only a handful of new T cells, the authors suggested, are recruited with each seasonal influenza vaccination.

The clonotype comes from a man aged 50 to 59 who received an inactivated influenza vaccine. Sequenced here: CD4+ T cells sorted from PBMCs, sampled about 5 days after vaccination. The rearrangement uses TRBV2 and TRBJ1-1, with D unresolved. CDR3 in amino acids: CAFCLARGYGTPNTEAFF. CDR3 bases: TGTGCCTTCTGTTTAGCTCGAGGTTATGGCACCCCGAACACTGAAGCTTTCTTT.